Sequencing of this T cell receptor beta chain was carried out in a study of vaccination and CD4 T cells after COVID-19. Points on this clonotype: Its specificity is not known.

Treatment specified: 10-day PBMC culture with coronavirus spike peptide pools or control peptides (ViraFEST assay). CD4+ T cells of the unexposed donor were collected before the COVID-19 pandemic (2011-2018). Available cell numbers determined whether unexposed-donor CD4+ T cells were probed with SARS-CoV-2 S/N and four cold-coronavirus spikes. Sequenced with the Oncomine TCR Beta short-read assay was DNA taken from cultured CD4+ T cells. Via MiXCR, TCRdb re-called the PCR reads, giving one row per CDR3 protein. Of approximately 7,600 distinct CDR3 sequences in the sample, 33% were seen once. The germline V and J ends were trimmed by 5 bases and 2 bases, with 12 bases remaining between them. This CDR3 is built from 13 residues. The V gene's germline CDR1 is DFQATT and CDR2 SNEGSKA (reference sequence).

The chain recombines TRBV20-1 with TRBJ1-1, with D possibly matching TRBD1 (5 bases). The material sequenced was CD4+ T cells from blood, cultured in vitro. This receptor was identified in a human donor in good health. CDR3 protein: CSAGGGKNTEAFF. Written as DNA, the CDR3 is TGCAGTGCTGGGGGGGGGAAAAACACTGAAGCTTTCTTT.